This TCR beta chain was captured by sequencing in a study of CD8+ T cells in alopecia areata. The overall study: The duration of tofacitinib was 6 to 18 months, with 6 months off drug afterward. Broader study findings: Tofacitinib yielded significantly lower scalp clonality and fewer expanded CD8+ clones among the top 100.

Details on this clone: Its cognate antigen is unknown.

The CDR3 extends over 14 amino acids. From germline, CDR1 is SNHLY and CDR2 FYNNEI. The V gene lost 6 bases and the J gene lost 7 bases, with 13 bases spanning the gap. Treatment given: oral pan-JAK inhibitor, 5-10 mg twice daily. PBMCs were stained for CD3, CD4 and CD8, and CD4+ and CD8+ T cells were sorted. TCR sequencing used cDNA made by reverse transcription of extracted RNA. Sequencing used immunoSEQ multiplex PCR; TCRdb keeps in-frame clones, though not all of them. The sample records 150,000 to 200,000 clones, 50% to 65% being singletons. Sequencing was performed on CD8+ T cells sorted from blood, taken at week 24, from a patient treated with tofacitinib. This rearrangement joins TRBV2 to TRBJ1-6, with D perhaps TRBD1 (5 bases). The sequence was collected from a human donor with alopecia areata. CDR3 DNA sequence: TGTGCCAGCAGGGGACGTCAGAGGAATTCACCCCTCCACTTT. This encodes CASRGRQRNSPLHF.